The T cell receptor (beta chain) under discussion was sequenced for a study of CD8 T cells in ankylosing spondylitis. TCRdb redid the calling of the 5' RACE reads with MiXCR, one entry per CDR3 protein. This sample has approximately 180,000 distinct CDR3 sequences, with 18% found just once. This clonotype came up many times. The source material was blood, either unsorted or a sorted T cell fraction (not recorded which). The clonotype comes from a male donor aged 10 to 35 with ankylosing spondylitis or in good health (not recorded which).

The CDR3 nucleotides are TGTGCCATCAGTGAAGCTAGCGGCCACTACAATGAGCAGTTCTTC. It yields the protein CAISEASGHYNEQFF. The chain combines TRBV10-3 with TRBJ2-1, with 7 nucleotides matching TRBD2. The ends lost 3 bases at V and 3 bases at J; junction bases unmatched: 5. Germline V gene sequence: CDR1 ENHRY, CDR2 SYGVKD. The CDR3 length is 15 residues.